The clone carrying this T cell receptor beta chain was detected only once. This entry is derived from a study of T-cell memory formation after mild COVID-19. Germline CDR1 reads SGDLS; CDR2 reads YYNGEE. The ends lost 3 bases at V and 4 bases at J; junction bases unmatched: 5. The CDR3 length is 14 residues. TCRdb passed the 5' RACE reads through MiXCR, listing each CDR3 protein once. Of 190,000 or so distinct CDR3 sequences listed, 20% to 25% are singletons. The origin of this receptor is an adult woman who had mild COVID-19 (a few samples of this study predate the infection). Cell type and time point are not known. Sequenced: PBMCs or a T cell subset sorted from them (not recorded which). V is TRBV9 and J is TRBJ1-2, with 8 bases lining up with TRBD1. CDR3 protein: CASSADRGIYGYTF. The CDR3 nucleotides read TGTGCCAGCAGCGCCGACAGGGGAATCTATGGCTACACCTTC.